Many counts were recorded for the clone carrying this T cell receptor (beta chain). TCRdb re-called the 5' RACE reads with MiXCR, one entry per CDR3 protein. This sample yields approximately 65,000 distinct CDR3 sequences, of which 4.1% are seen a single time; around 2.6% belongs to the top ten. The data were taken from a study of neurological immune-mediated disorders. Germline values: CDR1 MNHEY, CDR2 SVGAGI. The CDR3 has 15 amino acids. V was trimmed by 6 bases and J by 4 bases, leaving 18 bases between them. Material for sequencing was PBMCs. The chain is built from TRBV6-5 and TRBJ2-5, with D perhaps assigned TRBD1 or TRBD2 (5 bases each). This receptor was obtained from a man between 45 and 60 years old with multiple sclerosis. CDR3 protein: CASSPPPTGGETQYF. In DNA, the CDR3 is TGTGCCAGCAGCCCACCCCCTACAGGAGGAGAGACCCAGTACTTC.